These 10 T cell receptor beta chains came from one sample sequenced in a study of T cells in Graves' hyperthyroidism and ophthalmopathy. Researchers took RNA transcripts and amplified the TCR beta CDR3 regions from them. The HTBI set primed first-round TCR CDR3 RT-PCR. One entry per CDR3 protein results from TCRdb running MiXCR on the multiplex PCR reads. This table holds hundreds of thousands of distinct CDR3 sequences, 35% to 45% found once. Sequences were obtained from blood. These receptors were taken from a man younger than 30 with Graves' hyperthyroidism.

Only a few counts were recorded for this clonotype. The chain has TRBV6-5 and TRBJ2-5; D perhaps matches TRBD2 (5 bases). Germline V lookup: CDR1 MNHEY, CDR2 SVGAGI. This CDR3 has 13 residues. Trimming took off 5 bases at V and 4 bases at J, with 11 bases between the two ends. CDR3 bases: TGTGCCAGCAGTGGACTCCCACGAGAGACCCAGTACTTC. Translated: CASSGLPRETQYF.

The chain employs TRBV10-3 and TRBJ1-5; D is unclear. Germline V gene data show CDR1 as ENHRY and CDR2 as SYGVKD. The CDR3 is 16 residues long. The V end lost 6 bases, the J end lost 2 bases, and 17 bases lay between the germline ends. CDR3 nucleotide sequence: TGTGCCATCAGCGTTGAACCCGGACGGTGCAATCAGCCCCAGCATTTT. It specifies CAISVEPGRCNQPQHF.

This clonotype appeared many times. The chain links TRBV24-1 to TRBJ1-5; D may be TRBD1 (6 bases). The CDR3 runs 16 residues. Trimming cost V 4 bases and J 4 bases, with 16 bases left between them. Germline V lookup: CDR1 KGHDR, CDR2 SFDVKD. CDR3 sequence reads: CATSDATGIINQPQHF. The CDR3 coding sequence is TGTGCCACCAGTGACGCCACAGGGATCATAAATCAGCCCCAGCATTTT.

The rearrangement links TRBV5-1 to TRBJ1-1; 9 positions agree with TRBD1. Germline V lookup: CDR1 SGHRS, CDR2 YFSETQ. This CDR3 has 15 amino acids. V trimming: 6 bases; J trimming: 1 base; junction bases outside the gene matches: 7. The CDR3 here is CASIDMDRGNTEAFF. DNA of the CDR3: TGCGCCAGCATCGACATGGACAGGGGGAACACTGAAGCTTTCTTT. The whole variable domain, filled in from reference TRBV5-1 and TRBJ1-1, reads KAGVTQTPRYLIKTRGQQVTLSCSPISGHRSVSWYQQTPGQGLQFLFEYFSETQRNKGNFPGRFSGRQFSNSRSEMNVSTLELGDSALYLCASIDMDRGNTEAFFGQGTRLTVV.

As concerns this clonotype: Sequence at one end of the junction differs from germline and may be a read error. This chain joins TRBV19 and TRBJ2-6; D is possibly TRBD1 (5 bases). CDR1 and CDR2 (germline): LNHDA, SQIVND (reference sequence). The CDR3 totals 16 residues. CDR3 amino acids: CASSSLPGSGADVLTF. The CDR3 DNA sequence: TGTGCCAGTAGTAGCCTACCAGGCTCTGGGGCCGACGTCCTGACTTTC.

This chain joins TRBV20-1 and TRBJ1-2, with TRBD1 matching over 11 bases. CDR3 size: 13 residues. The ends lost 5 bases at V and 4 bases at J; junction bases unmatched: 3. CDR1 is DFQATT and CDR2 is SNEGSKA in the germline V gene (reference sequence). The CDR3 DNA is TGCAGTGCTCGGACAGGGGGCCCCTATGGCTACACCTTC. Its translation is CSARTGGPYGYTF.

The chain has TRBV7-9 and TRBJ1-1, with D possibly matching TRBD1 (6 bases). Germline V gives CDR1 SEHNR, CDR2 FQNEAQ (reference sequence). With 4 bases removed from V and 5 bases from J, the gap between germline ends came to 17 bases. This CDR3 has 15 residues. The DNA of the CDR3 is TGTGCCAGCAGCTCAGGGGTGAGGGTCGAAACTGAAGCTTTCTTT. Translated: CASSSGVRVETEAFF. Drawing the rest from reference TRBV7-9 and TRBJ1-1, the complete variable domain is DTGVSQNPRHKITKRGQNVTFRCDPISEHNRLYWYRQTLGQGPEFLTYFQNEAQLEKSRLLSDRFSAERPKGSFSTLEIQRTEQGDSAMYLCASSSGVRVETEAFFGQGTRLTVV.

This chain uses TRBV20-1 with TRBJ2-3, with TRBD2 as a possible D gene (6 bases). V was cut by 0 bases and J by 5 bases, with 18 bases left in between. There are 16 residues in the CDR3. The germline gives CDR1 DFQATT, CDR2 SNEGSKA (reference sequence). CDR3 in DNA: TGCAGTGCTAGAGATTGGGGGGAAGCCTTCGGAGATACGCAGTATTTT. It is translated as CSARDWGEAFGDTQYF.

Of note for this clonotype: Germline is not matched at one junction end, which may reflect a read error. The chain employs TRBV5-1 and TRBJ2-5; 7 bases are shared with TRBD2. The CDR3 spans 14 residues. The germline V gene has CDR1 SGHRS and CDR2 YFSETQ. The CDR3 reads CASGPSGIQETQYF. Here the CDR3 DNA reads TGTGCCAGCGGTCCTAGCGGAATACAAGAGACCCAGTACTTC.

V usage is TRBV12-3 or TRBV12-4 and J usage is TRBJ2-5; TRBD2 matches at 8 bases. This CDR3 comprises 12 residues. V shed 4 bases and J 9 bases; nucleotides not matched to a gene: 4. The CDR3 protein is CASSSAGVAQYF. The CDR3 bases are TGTGCCAGCAGTTCAGCGGGGGTGGCCCAGTACTTC.